This T cell receptor (beta chain) was identified in a study of technical replicates of blood from a few donors. Libraries were prepared by immunoSEQ multiplex PCR; TCRdb keeps only in-frame clonotypes and omits some of them. The sample includes roughly 80,000 clones, about 91% of them seen just once. The CDR3 length is 15 residues. CDR1 is MGHRA and CDR2 is YSYEKL in the germline V gene. V gave up 0 bases and J gave up 5 bases, with 13 bases separating them. The TCR was taken from a human donor in good health. The chain links TRBV4-1 to TRBJ1-1, with a weak D call TRBD1 (5 bases). The material sequenced was T cells isolated from PBMCs. In DNA, the CDR3 is TGCGCCAGCAGCCAAGATCGGGGGGGTCGGACTGAAGCTTTCTTT. It translates to CASSQDRGGRTEAFF.